One and the same sample provided the 20 T cell receptor beta chains below, sequenced in a study of shared clonotypes between healthy human individuals. The method was immunoSEQ multiplex PCR; TCRdb's version includes in-frame clones alone and lacks a portion of them. The sample shows some 2.1 million clones, about 95% of them seen only once. The source material was naive CD4+ T cells sorted from blood. Subset indicated: CD45RA+ positively selected. Receptors were obtained from a man aged 18 to 30 in good health.

This clone has only one observation. This sequence joins TRBV7-9 and TRBJ2-2; 9 positions match TRBD2. The CDR3 extends over 15 amino acids. The J segment lost 7 bases and the V segment lost 1 base, leaving 4 bases of the junction unmatched. CDR1 and CDR2 from the germline V gene are SEHNR and FQNEAQ (reference sequence). CDR3: CASSLVETSGGELFF. The CDR3 coding sequence is TGTGCCAGCAGCTTAGTAGAGACTAGCGGCGGGGAGCTGTTTTTT.

J is TRBJ1-4 and V is TRBV28; 7 bases are shared with TRBD1. Germline lookup yields CDR1 MDHEN and CDR2 SYDVKM. Unmatched junction bases numbered 11, after V lost 5 bases and J lost 2 bases. The CDR3 contains 17 residues. The CDR3 DNA sequence: TGTGCCAGCAGTACCGGGACAGTTGGATTCACTAATGAAAAACTGTTTTTT. Amino acid sequence: CASSTGTVGFTNEKLFF.

Regarding this clone: Other nucleotide sequences in the sample specify the same CDR3. The chain recombines TRBV6-1 with TRBJ2-1; TRBD1 matches 9 bases. The length of the CDR3 is 15 residues. Germline V gene data show CDR1 as MNHNS and CDR2 as SASEGT. The V and J ends lost 6 bases and 1 base, in that order; junction bases with no gene match: 4. CDR3 nucleotide sequence: TGTGCCAGCAGGGGGGGACAGGGTTCCTACAATGAGCAGTTCTTC. It is translated as CASRGGQGSYNEQFF.

The V gene is TRBV6-4, the J gene TRBJ1-3, with D perhaps TRBD1 (6 bases). The CDR3 is 14 residues long. Trimming cost V 7 bases and J 3 bases, with 13 bases left between them. Per the germline V gene, CDR1 is MRHNA and CDR2 is SNTAGT. Here the CDR3 reads CASKGRGGGNTIYF. In DNA form, the CDR3 reads TGTGCCAGCAAGGGCAGGGGAGGTGGAAACACCATATATTTT.

As for this clone: Other nucleotide sequences in the sample specify the same CDR3. The chain joins TRBV7-2 to TRBJ2-7; the D gene is possibly TRBD1 (6 bases). Germline V CDR1 and CDR2: SGHTA, FQGNSA. This CDR3 is built from 14 residues. Trimming removed 4 bases from V and 2 bases from J, with 12 bases in between. This CDR3 reads CASSSQQGPYEQYF. The CDR3 DNA sequence: TGTGCCAGCAGCTCCCAACAGGGACCCTACGAGCAGTACTTC.

A few counts support this clone. Within the sample, other DNA sequences also encode this same CDR3. V usage is TRBV30 and J usage is TRBJ1-2; TRBD1 is a possible D gene (5 bases). CDR1 and CDR2 (germline): GTSNPN, SVGIG (reference sequence). The CDR3 length is 12 residues. V lost 3 bases and J 7 bases, leaving 12 bases between the germline ends. In DNA form, the CDR3 reads TGTGCCTGGAGCACCGGGAGGGGTGGCTACACCTTC. Translation: CAWSTGRGGYTF.

This clone was counted a few times. Other DNA sequences in this sample translate to the same CDR3. The V gene is TRBV20-1, the J gene TRBJ2-5; D is undetermined. The CDR3 sequence is 10 residues long. The V gene's germline CDR1 is DFQATT and CDR2 SNEGSKA (reference sequence). Between the trimmed V and J ends, which lost 3 bases and 5 bases, there was a span of 4 bases. CDR3 residues: CSASEETQYF. As DNA, the CDR3 is TGCAGTGCTAGTGAGGAGACCCAGTACTTC.

This clone was found a few times. The gene calls are TRBV6-6 and TRBJ1-3; D is undetermined. The CDR3 sequence is 15 residues long. Looked up from germline, CDR1 is MNHNY and CDR2 is SVGAGI (reference sequence). The V gene lost 7 bases and the J gene lost 1 base, with 14 bases spanning the gap. This CDR3 reads CASNPLQESGNTIYF. The CDR3 DNA sequence: TGTGCCAGCAACCCCCTTCAGGAGTCTGGAAACACCATATATTTT.

Points on this clone: Germline and junction disagree at one end, which may indicate a read error. This specimen includes other DNA sequences encoding the same CDR3. The V call is TRBV19, the J call TRBJ2-5; a possible D gene is TRBD1 (6 bases). This CDR3 has 13 residues. CDR1 LNHDA and CDR2 SQIVND come from the germline V gene (reference sequence). CDR3 bases: TGTGCCAGCAGTATAGGCAGGGGAGAGACCCAGTACTTC. It yields the protein CASSIGRGETQYF.

The chain carries TRBV7-9 and TRBJ2-1; 9 positions agree with TRBD1. CDR3 length: 15 residues. After removal of 3 bases from V and 6 bases from J, the junction contained 6 bases not matched to a gene. The germline V gene has CDR1 SEHNR and CDR2 FQNEAQ (reference sequence). The CDR3 loop reads CASSFPGQGPNEQFF. The CDR3 DNA reads TGTGCCAGCAGCTTCCCGGGACAGGGACCCAATGAGCAGTTCTTC.

The chain employs TRBV6-5 and TRBJ1-2; perhaps TRBD1 as D (6 bases). The germline CDR1 and CDR2 sequences are MNHEY and SVGAGI. Trimming left V 6 bases short and J 8 bases short, with 16 bases between. This CDR3 region has 13 residues. The CDR3 region is CASSPGGARGYTF. As DNA, the CDR3 is TGTGCCAGCAGCCCCGGGGGGGCTCGAGGCTACACCTTC.

The chain has TRBV11-2 and TRBJ2-7; tentatively, D is TRBD2 (5 bases). This CDR3 is built from 15 residues. The V and J ends lost 2 bases and 3 bases respectively, with 14 bases between them. Germline values: CDR1 SGHAT, CDR2 FQNNGV. The DNA for the CDR3 is TGTGCCAGCAGCTTAAGCTGGCTAGCTGTCTACGAGCAGTACTTC. Encoded protein: CASSLSWLAVYEQYF.

This rearrangement joins TRBV19 to TRBJ1-5, with 7 nucleotides matching TRBD1. The CDR3 extends over 14 amino acids. With V trimmed by 9 bases and J by 4 bases, 9 bases remained unmatched. Per germline, CDR1 LNHDA and CDR2 SQIVND (reference sequence). The CDR3 nucleotides are TGTGCCAGCCAACCGGGACAGCGTAATCAGCCCCAGCATTTT. Amino acid sequence: CASQPGQRNQPQHF.

This chain joins TRBV5-4 and TRBJ2-3; 12 bases align to TRBD2. The CDR3 runs to 17 residues. Germline lookup yields CDR1 SGHNT and CDR2 YYREEE (reference sequence). J gave up 6 bases and V 3 bases, and 11 bases lay outside the gene matches. CDR3 residues: CASSSQLAGGIKDTQYF. The CDR3, as DNA: TGTGCCAGCAGCTCGCAACTAGCGGGGGGCATTAAGGATACGCAGTATTTT.

This chain connects TRBV2 to TRBJ2-7; 14 nucleotides match TRBD2. The CDR3 loop spans 16 amino acids. The V and J ends lost 5 bases and 7 bases, in that order; junction bases with no gene match: 10. Germline V CDR1 and CDR2: SNHLY, FYNNEI. In DNA, the CDR3 is TGTGCCAGCAGTTATGGGACTAGCGGGAGTTATGGTGAGCAGTACTTC. Amino acids: CASSYGTSGSYGEQYF.

Regarding this clone: At one boundary the junction diverges from the germline segment, which might be a read error. This sequence joins TRBV6-4 and TRBJ2-2; 10 bases map to TRBD2. Germline CDR1 MRHNA, CDR2 SNTAGT. CDR3 length: 17 residues. The CDR3 loop is CVSSRTPGLAVTGELFF. CDR3 DNA: TGTGTCAGCAGCAGAACTCCCGGACTAGCGGTTACCGGGGAGCTGTTTTTT.

The rearrangement links TRBV10-3 to TRBJ1-3, with 7 bases that match TRBD1. The germline V gene has CDR1 ENHRY and CDR2 SYGVKD. The CDR3 spans 15 residues. V lost 0 bases, J lost 2 bases, and 1 base stayed unmatched. The CDR3 here is CAISESGTAGNTIYF. CDR3 bases: TGTGCCATCAGTGAGTCGGGGACAGCTGGAAACACCATATATTTT.

This rearrangement joins TRBV6-5 to TRBJ2-1; 8 bases map to TRBD2. This CDR3 spans 15 amino acids. The ends lost 10 bases at V and 8 bases at J; junction bases unmatched: 16. Germline V gene sequence: CDR1 MNHEY, CDR2 SVGAGI. The CDR3: CATLPLSGSLYEQFF. Here the CDR3 DNA reads TGTGCCACGCTCCCGTTGAGCGGGAGTTTGTATGAGCAGTTCTTC.

This clone was detected once. The rearrangement links TRBV7-9 to TRBJ1-5; D uncertain. V was clipped by 7 bases and J by 6 bases, with 25 bases between them. The CDR3 length is 17 residues. Germline CDR1 reads SEHNR; CDR2 reads FQNEAQ (reference sequence). The CDR3 loop reads CASTRIRTGQLSQPQHF. As DNA, the CDR3 is TGTGCCAGCACCCGGATCCGGACGGGCCAGTTAAGTCAGCCCCAGCATTTT.

The chain combines TRBV6-4 with TRBJ2-1; the D gene is possibly TRBD1 (5 bases). From germline, CDR1 is MRHNA and CDR2 SNTAGT. The CDR3 has 14 amino acids. V dropped 0 bases and J dropped 6 bases, with 9 bases sitting between them. The CDR3 DNA sequence: TGTGCCAGCAGTGACTCGCGTCAGGGCAATGAGCAGTTCTTC. Protein sequence: CASSDSRQGNEQFF.